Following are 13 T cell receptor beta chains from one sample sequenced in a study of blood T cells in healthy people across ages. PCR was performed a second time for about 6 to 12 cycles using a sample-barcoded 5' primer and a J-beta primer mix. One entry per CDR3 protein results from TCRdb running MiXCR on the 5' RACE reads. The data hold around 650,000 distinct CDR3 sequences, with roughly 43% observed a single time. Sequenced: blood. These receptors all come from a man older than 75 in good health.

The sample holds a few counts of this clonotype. The CDR3, as DNA: TGCAGTGCTCTCCGGGAGTACGAGCAGTACTTC. The encoded protein is CSALREYEQYF. The chain is built from TRBV20-1 and TRBJ2-5; possible D gene TRBD2, 6 bases. Judging by the DNA end, TRBJ2-7 fits better; the J call may be wrong. The length of the CDR3 is 11 residues. The germline CDR1 and CDR2 sequences are DFQATT and SNEGSKA (reference sequence).

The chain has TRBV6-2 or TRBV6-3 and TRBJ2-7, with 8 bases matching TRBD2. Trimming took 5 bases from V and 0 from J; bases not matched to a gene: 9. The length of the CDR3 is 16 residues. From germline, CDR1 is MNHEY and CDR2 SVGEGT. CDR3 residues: CASSIFGSGNSYEQYF. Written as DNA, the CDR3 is TGTGCCAGCAGTATCTTCGGTAGCGGGAACTCCTACGAGCAGTACTTC.

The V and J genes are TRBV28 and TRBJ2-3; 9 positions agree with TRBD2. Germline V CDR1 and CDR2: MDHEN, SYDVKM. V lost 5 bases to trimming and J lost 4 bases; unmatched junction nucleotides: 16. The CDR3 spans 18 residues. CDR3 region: CASSPWGSGGYYPDTQYF. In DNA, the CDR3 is TGTGCCAGCAGTCCCTGGGGTAGCGGGGGCTACTATCCAGATACGCAGTATTTT.

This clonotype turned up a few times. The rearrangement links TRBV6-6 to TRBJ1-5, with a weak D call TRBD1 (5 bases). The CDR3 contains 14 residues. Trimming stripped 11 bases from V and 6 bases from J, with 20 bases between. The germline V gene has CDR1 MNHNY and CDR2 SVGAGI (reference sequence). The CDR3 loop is CASQTGRERQPQHF. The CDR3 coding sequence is TGTGCCTCCCAAACGGGCAGGGAGCGTCAGCCCCAGCATTTT.

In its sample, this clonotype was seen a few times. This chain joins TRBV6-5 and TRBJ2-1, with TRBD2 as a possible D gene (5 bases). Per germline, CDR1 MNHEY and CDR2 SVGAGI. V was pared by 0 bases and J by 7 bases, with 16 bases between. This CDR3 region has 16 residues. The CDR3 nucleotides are TGTGCCAGCAGTTACTCGATGAGCGGTCTTGGGAATGAGCAGTTCTTC. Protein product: CASSYSMSGLGNEQFF.

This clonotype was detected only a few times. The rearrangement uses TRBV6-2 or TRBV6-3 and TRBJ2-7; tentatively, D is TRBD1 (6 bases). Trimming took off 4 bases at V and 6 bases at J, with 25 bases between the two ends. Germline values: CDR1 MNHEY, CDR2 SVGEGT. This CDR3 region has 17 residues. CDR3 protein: CASSSRAGTPGVSEQYF. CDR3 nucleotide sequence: TGTGCCAGCAGTTCCCGGGCCGGGACACCGGGTGTTTCCGAGCAGTACTTC.

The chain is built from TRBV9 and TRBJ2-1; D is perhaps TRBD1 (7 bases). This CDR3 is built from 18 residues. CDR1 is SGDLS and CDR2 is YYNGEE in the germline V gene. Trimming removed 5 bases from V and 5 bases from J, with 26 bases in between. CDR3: CASSALRGTAPSNNEQFF. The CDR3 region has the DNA TGTGCCAGCAGTGCCCTCCGCGGGACAGCCCCTAGCAACAATGAGCAGTTCTTC.

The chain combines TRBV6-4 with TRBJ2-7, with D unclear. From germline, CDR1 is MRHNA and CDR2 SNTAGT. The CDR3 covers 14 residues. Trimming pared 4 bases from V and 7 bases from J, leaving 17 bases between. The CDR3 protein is CASSAPGQTGEQYF. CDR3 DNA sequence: TGTGCCAGCAGTGCCCCCGGCCAGACGGGTGAGCAGTACTTC.

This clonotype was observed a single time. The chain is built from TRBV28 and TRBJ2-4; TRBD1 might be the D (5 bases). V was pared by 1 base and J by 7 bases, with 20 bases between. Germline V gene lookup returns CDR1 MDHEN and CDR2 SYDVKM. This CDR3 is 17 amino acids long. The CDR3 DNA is TGTGCCAGCAGTTTATCCGGAAGGGCAGGGCAGAGGAACATTCAGTACTTC. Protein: CASSLSGRAGQRNIQYF.

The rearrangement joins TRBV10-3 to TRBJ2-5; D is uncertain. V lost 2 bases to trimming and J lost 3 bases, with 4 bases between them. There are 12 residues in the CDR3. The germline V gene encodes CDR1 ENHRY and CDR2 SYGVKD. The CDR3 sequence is CAISEVEETQYF. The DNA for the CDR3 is TGTGCCATCAGTGAGGTAGAAGAGACCCAGTACTTC.

CDR3 protein: CASSWVRTPSSYEQYF. CDR3 DNA sequence: TGTGCCAGCAGCTGGGTCAGGACGCCCAGCTCCTACGAGCAGTACTTC. V is TRBV11-3 and J is TRBJ2-7, with D uncertain. CDR3 length: 16 residues. The germline CDR1 and CDR2 sequences are SGHNT and YENEEA. The germline V and J ends were trimmed by 4 bases and 0 bases, with 16 bases remaining between them.

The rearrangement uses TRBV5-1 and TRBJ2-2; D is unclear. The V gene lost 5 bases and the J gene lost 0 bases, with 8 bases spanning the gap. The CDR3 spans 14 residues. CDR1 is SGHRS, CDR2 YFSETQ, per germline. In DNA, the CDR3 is TGCGCCAGCAGAATGGACCCGAACACCGGGGAGCTGTTTTTT. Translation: CASRMDPNTGELFF.

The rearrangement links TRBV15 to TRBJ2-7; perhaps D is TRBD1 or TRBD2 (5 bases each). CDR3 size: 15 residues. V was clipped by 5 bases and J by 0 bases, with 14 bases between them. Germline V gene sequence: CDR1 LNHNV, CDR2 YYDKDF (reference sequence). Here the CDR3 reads CATSAHTRGSYEQYF. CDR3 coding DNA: TGTGCCACCAGCGCCCATACGAGGGGCTCCTACGAGCAGTACTTC. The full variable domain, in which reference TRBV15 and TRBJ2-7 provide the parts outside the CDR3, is DAMVIQNPRYQVTQFGKPVTLSCSQTLNHNVMYWYQQKSSQAPKLLFHYYDKDFNNEADTPDNFQSRRPNTSFCFLDIRSPGLGDTAMYLCATSAHTRGSYEQYFGPGTRLTVT.